The 10 T cell receptor beta chains given below trace back to one sample, sequenced in a study of blood T cells in healthy people across ages. Primed by a sample-barcoded 5' primer and a J-beta primer mix, a second PCR proceeded for 7 to 11 cycles. TCRdb reprocessed the 5' RACE reads with MiXCR, giving one entry per CDR3 protein. Found here are 710,000 or so distinct CDR3 sequences, 22% of them singletons; the top ten hold about 22%. The specimen was blood. These TCRs come from a man aged 65 to 79 in good health.

V is TRBV15 and J is TRBJ1-2, with 7 nucleotides matching TRBD1. The ends lost 3 bases at V and 0 bases at J; junction bases unmatched: 7. Germline CDR1 LNHNV, CDR2 YYDKDF (reference sequence). The CDR3 is 16 amino acids. The CDR3 spells CATSSQGEKSNYGYTF. The DNA for the CDR3 is TGTGCCACCAGCAGCCAGGGGGAAAAGTCTAACTATGGCTACACCTTC.

The genes are TRBV20-1 and TRBJ2-7; D is undetermined. The CDR3 sequence is 13 residues long. The germline V gene has CDR1 DFQATT and CDR2 SNEGSKA (reference sequence). V was clipped by 1 base and J by 4 bases, with 11 bases between them. As DNA, the CDR3 is TGCAGTGCTAGAGGACTCGATGGATACGAGCAGTACTTC. Amino acids: CSARGLDGYEQYF.

Comments on this clonotype: At one of its ends the junction is not consistent with the germline gene, which may arise from a read error. The genes are TRBV28 and TRBJ2-3, with 8 bases identical to TRBD1. Germline V gives CDR1 MDHEN, CDR2 SYDVKM. The CDR3 totals 15 residues. CDR3 residues: CANSFRGRATDTQYF. The DNA for the CDR3 is TGTGCCAACAGTTTCAGGGGGCGCGCCACAGATACGCAGTATTTT.

There are a few counts of this clonotype. This sequence joins TRBV10-3 and TRBJ1-2; 7 positions agree with TRBD1. CDR1 is ENHRY and CDR2 is SYGVKD in the germline V gene. This CDR3 spans 13 amino acids. V gave up 6 bases and J gave up 6 bases; unmatched junction bases: 7. The CDR3 DNA is TGTGCCATCAGCCCTATCGACAGGGATGGCTACACCTTC. This sequence encodes CAISPIDRDGYTF.

This clonotype was counted between two and nine times. V gene TRBV5-1 combines with J gene TRBJ2-6; TRBD1 might be the D (6 bases). CDR1 and CDR2 (germline): SGHRS, YFSETQ. Trimming shortened V by 3 bases and J by 4 bases, and 17 bases separated the two germline ends. This CDR3 contains 17 residues. The CDR3 DNA sequence: TGCGCCAGCAGCTACGGACCTACAGGGTCAGGGGCCAACGTCCTGACTTTC. This gives the protein CASSYGPTGSGANVLTF.

This rearrangement joins TRBV20-1 to TRBJ2-5; 7 bases are a match to TRBD1. V dropped 3 bases and J dropped 5; count of bases not matched to a gene: 3. The germline V gene has CDR1 DFQATT and CDR2 SNEGSKA (reference sequence). CDR3 length equals 12 residues. The CDR3 region has the DNA TGCAGTGCTAGGACAGGGATGGAGACCCAGTACTTC. Its translation: CSARTGMETQYF.

The chain has TRBV7-2 and TRBJ1-4; TRBD1 agrees at 10 bases. The length of the CDR3 is 15 residues. Germline V gives CDR1 SGHTA, CDR2 FQGNSA. J lost 13 bases, V lost 5 bases, and 13 bases had no gene match. CDR3 DNA sequence: TGTGCCAGCAGCCCCGGGACAGGGGTGCGGTGGGGACTGTTTTTT. Translated: CASSPGTGVRWGLFF.

This clonotype was picked up a small number of times. This chain links TRBV3-1 with TRBJ2-1; D gene uncertain. Germline V gene sequence: CDR1 LGHDT, CDR2 YNNKEL (reference sequence). This CDR3 is 15 amino acids long. V lost 3 bases to trimming and J lost 7 bases, with 16 bases between them. The CDR3 here is CASSHATLIANEQFF. The CDR3 DNA follows: TGTGCCAGCAGCCACGCGACCCTTATTGCGAATGAGCAGTTCTTC.

This clonotype was counted only a few times. V is TRBV20-1 and J is TRBJ2-3; TRBD1 might be the D (5 bases). V lost 3 bases and J lost 2, with 15 bases in between. Per germline, CDR1 DFQATT and CDR2 SNEGSKA (reference sequence). The length of the CDR3 is 15 residues. In nucleotides, the CDR3 is TGCAGTGCTAGTAGTGGACACCTAACCACAGATACGCAGTATTTT. It is translated as CSASSGHLTTDTQYF.

This clonotype was seen only a few times. This chain connects TRBV6-2 or TRBV6-3 to TRBJ2-5; D perhaps matches TRBD2 (6 bases). The CDR3 loop spans 15 amino acids. V gave up 5 bases and J gave up 7 bases, with 20 bases separating them. CDR1 is MNHEY and CDR2 is SVGEGT in the germline V gene. The CDR3 sequence is CASSAANARAGTQYF. As DNA, the CDR3 is TGTGCCAGCAGTGCCGCAAATGCTAGAGCGGGGACCCAGTACTTC.